Described below is a single T cell receptor (beta chain) sequence and its context. This specimen belongs to a study of OX40 agonist ivuxolimab in advanced cancers. As for the study in general: Partial responses were recorded for three patients, including one with hepatocellular carcinoma and two with cutaneous melanoma.

The CDR3 sequence is 16 residues long. Trimming took 5 bases from V and 5 from J; bases not matched to a gene: 8. Germline V gene sequence: CDR1 SGHTA, CDR2 FQGNSA. Method: immunoSEQ multiplex PCR; TCRdb's copy keeps in-frame clones and lacks some. The sample comprises 70,000 to 85,000 clones, about 87% of which are singletons, and under 1.1% rests with the top ten. The sequence was obtained from an adult with an advanced solid tumor such as melanoma, head and neck, liver or kidney cancer. The chain combines TRBV7-2 with TRBJ2-5; TRBD2 aligns across 13 bases. Here the sequenced sample was CD4+ or CD8+ T cells sorted from blood, taken in a trial of the OX40 agonist ivuxolimab. CDR3 loop: CASSKTGLAGRETQYF. In DNA, the CDR3 is TGTGCCAGCAGCAAGACGGGACTAGCGGGGCGTGAGACCCAGTACTTC.